The rows below give T cell receptor beta chains drawn from one sample of a study of blood T cell repertoires in COVID-19. TCRdb's table, derived via immunoSEQ multiplex PCR, lists solely in-frame clones and lacks some. Here the sample spans over 40,000 clones, approximately 82% being singletons. Material for sequencing was peripheral blood. These TCRs come from a human donor in a cohort sampled during active COVID-19. The CDR3 runs from the conserved cysteine through the conserved F or W. The order of the fields is CDR3 DNA, CDR3 protein, CDR3 length, clone size, V gene, J gene, D gene. The D gene is left open where the match is weak. Clone size is stated in some rows and not others, as once, few, many or a class when expanded.

TGTGCCAGTAGTCTCGACAGGCGGAATGAAAAACTGTTTTTT,CASSLDRRNEKLFF,14,NA,TRBV19,TRBJ1-4,NA
TGTGCCAGCAGGGGACTCAGCTCCTATAATTCACCCCTCCACTTT,CASRGLSSYNSPLHF,15,NA,TRBV6-5,TRBJ1-6,NA
TGTGCCAGCAGCTCCTCTTCGGAGGGCACTGAAGCTTTCTTT,CASSSSSEGTEAFF,14,NA,TRBV7-9,TRBJ1-1,NA
TGCGCCAGCAGCCAAGATGGAGGACAGGATCAGTTCTTC,CASSQDGGQDQFF,13,many,TRBV4-3,TRBJ2-1,TRBD1
TGTGCCAGCATCTCGTCTCTAGCGGCAACCTACGAGCAGTACTTC,CASISSLAATYEQYF,15,NA,TRBV2,TRBJ2-7,TRBD2
TGTGCCAGCAGCTTAGGGTTAGCGGGAGGCCTCTCCTACAATGAGCAGTTCTTC,CASSLGLAGGLSYNEQFF,18,once,TRBV11-3,TRBJ2-1,TRBD2
TGTGCCAGCAGCCAAGAAGCCGATACAGGGGGCCCTAATGAAAAACTGTTTTTT,CASSQEADTGGPNEKLFF,18,NA,TRBV4-2,TRBJ1-4,TRBD1
TGTGCCAGCAGCCGGCGTGGGGCTAGCGGGAGGGCGGTCACAGATACGCAGTATTTT,CASSRRGASGRAVTDTQYF,19,NA,TRBV11-2,TRBJ2-3,TRBD2
TGTGCCAGCAGTTACTCTTCTAGCGGAATCTACGAGCAGTACTTC,CASSYSSSGIYEQYF,15,NA,TRBV6-5,TRBJ2-7,TRBD2
TGTGCCAGCAGACCCCCGTCTAGCGGGATCAACGAGCAGTACTTC,CASRPPSSGINEQYF,15,NA,TRBV6-6,TRBJ2-7,TRBD2
TGTGCCAGCAGCCGATTAGCGGGAGAGACCCAGTACTTC,CASSRLAGETQYF,13,NA,TRBV3-1/TRBV3-2,TRBJ2-5,TRBD2
TGTGCCAGAAGCACTCCGGGACCTAGCGGAGCCTACGAGCAGTACTTC,CARSTPGPSGAYEQYF,16,NA,TRBV5-3,TRBJ2-7,TRBD2
TGTGCCATCAGTGAGGGCAGGGTAAATGAGCAGTTCTTC,CAISEGRVNEQFF,13,NA,TRBV10-3,TRBJ2-1,NA
TGTGCCAGCAGCTTTGGGGGACTAGCGGGAGAGGCAGATACGCAGTATTTT,CASSFGGLAGEADTQYF,17,few,TRBV5-6,TRBJ2-3,TRBD2
TGTGCCATCAGTGGGGCTAGCGGGGGCTACGAGCAGTACTTC,CAISGASGGYEQYF,14,NA,TRBV10-3,TRBJ2-7,TRBD2
TGTGCCAGTAGAGGAGCCGACTCCTACAATGAGCAGTTCTTC,CASRGADSYNEQFF,14,NA,TRBV19,TRBJ2-1,NA
TGTGCCACCAGTGATGTCGCCCGAGGCGAGCAGTACTTC,CATSDVARGEQYF,13,once,TRBV24-1,TRBJ2-7,NA
TGTGCCAGCAGCCTACAGGGAAGGCAGTACTTC,CASSLQGRQYF,11,NA,TRBV28,TRBJ2-7,NA
TGTGCCTGGGTCCAGAAGCGGGGACCTCAAGATACGCAGTATTTT,CAWVQKRGPQDTQYF,15,NA,TRBV30,TRBJ2-3,TRBD2
TGTGCCAGTAGTATACGAGGGTCCTCAGGCACTGAAGCTTTCTTT,CASSIRGSSGTEAFF,15,NA,TRBV19,TRBJ1-1,NA
TGCGCCAGCAGCTTCTCAGGGGACACTGAAGCTTTCTTT,CASSFSGDTEAFF,13,NA,TRBV5-1,TRBJ1-1,NA
TGTGCTAGTGGTCCTGGACAGAGAAGCACAGATACGCAGTATTTT,CASGPGQRSTDTQYF,15,NA,TRBV12-5,TRBJ2-3,NA
TGTGCCTGGAGTCCGCGGACTAGCGGGAACAGATACTACAATGAGCAGTTCTTC,CAWSPRTSGNRYYNEQFF,18,NA,TRBV30,TRBJ2-1,TRBD2
TGTGCCAGCAGTTTAGGGGGGGGACCCGGGGAGCTGTTTTTT,CASSLGGGPGELFF,14,NA,TRBV28,TRBJ2-2,TRBD2
TGTGCCTGGAGTCCCCTTGGCAGGGGGGTCCACGAGCAGTACTTC,CAWSPLGRGVHEQYF,15,NA,TRBV30,TRBJ2-7,NA
TGTGCCAGCTCACCACCGACAGGGGGACTTTCTGGGGCCAACGTCCTGACTTTC,CASSPPTGGLSGANVLTF,18,NA,TRBV18,TRBJ2-6,TRBD1
TGTGCCAGCAGTGGACAAGGAACTAGCACAGATACGCAGTATTTT,CASSGQGTSTDTQYF,15,NA,TRBV6-4,TRBJ2-3,NA
TGTGCCAGTAGGCGGACAGGGTTGAATCAGCCCCAGCATTTT,CASRRTGLNQPQHF,14,NA,TRBV19,TRBJ1-5,TRBD1
TGTGCCAGCACCTTCGCCCAGCTAGCGGGGAACACCGGGGAGCTGTTTTTT,CASTFAQLAGNTGELFF,17,NA,TRBV11-2,TRBJ2-2,TRBD2
TGTGCCAGCAGTGTGGGGGGAGGGGAGACCCAGTACTTC,CASSVGGGETQYF,13,NA,TRBV25-1,TRBJ2-5,TRBD2
TGTGCCAGCAGCGTAGCGACTAGCCCCACCGGGGAGCTGTTTTTT,CASSVATSPTGELFF,15,few,TRBV9,TRBJ2-2,TRBD2
TGTGCCAGTAGTATAGGTAGACAGCTATATGGCTACACCTTC,CASSIGRQLYGYTF,14,NA,TRBV19,TRBJ1-2,NA
TGTGCCAGCTCCGGGACTAGCGGCAATGAGCAGTTCTTC,CASSGTSGNEQFF,13,NA,TRBV18,TRBJ2-1,TRBD2
TGTGCCAGCAGTTTCCAGGACAATGAGCAGTTCTTC,CASSFQDNEQFF,12,NA,TRBV12-3/TRBV12-4,TRBJ2-1,NA
TGTGCCAGCAGTTTAGGGGACATCCTCGGGGATCGGGGCTACACCTTC,CASSLGDILGDRGYTF,16,NA,TRBV28,TRBJ1-2,NA
TGTGCCAGCAGCTATCGGGAGGGCGTTACGCAGTATTTT,CASSYREGVTQYF,13,NA,TRBV3-1/TRBV3-2,TRBJ2-3,TRBD2
TGTGCCAGCAGCACAGGGCATAACACTGAAGCTTTCTTT,CASSTGHNTEAFF,13,NA,TRBV7-2,TRBJ1-1,NA
TGTGCCAGCAGCGAAACCGGGACAGGGGACGAAAAACTGTTTTTT,CASSETGTGDEKLFF,15,NA,TRBV5-6,TRBJ1-4,TRBD1
TGTGCCAGCAGCCGCGGGGGGCAGGGGCGAAATCAGCCCCAGCATTTT,CASSRGGQGRNQPQHF,16,NA,TRBV3-1/TRBV3-2,TRBJ1-5,NA
TGTGCCAGCAGCGTAGTAGGTAGCGGGCGGGCAGATACGCAGTATTTT,CASSVVGSGRADTQYF,16,once,TRBV9,TRBJ2-3,TRBD2
TGTGCCAGCAGTTACGCCCGACTAGCGGGGGTTAGGGGTGAGCAGTTCTTC,CASSYARLAGVRGEQFF,17,NA,TRBV6-2/TRBV6-3,TRBJ2-1,TRBD2
TGTGCCAGCAGCCCCGAAAGGTCGGAGGCCTACAATGAGCAGTTCTTC,CASSPERSEAYNEQFF,16,NA,TRBV7-6,TRBJ2-1,NA